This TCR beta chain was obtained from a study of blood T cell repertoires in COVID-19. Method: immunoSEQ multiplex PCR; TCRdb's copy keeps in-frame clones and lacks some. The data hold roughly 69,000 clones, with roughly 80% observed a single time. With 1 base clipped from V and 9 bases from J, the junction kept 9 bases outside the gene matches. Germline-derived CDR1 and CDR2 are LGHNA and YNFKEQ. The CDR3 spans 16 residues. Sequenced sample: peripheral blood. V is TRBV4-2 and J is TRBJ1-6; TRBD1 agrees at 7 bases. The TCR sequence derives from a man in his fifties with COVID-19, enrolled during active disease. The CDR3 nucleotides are TGTGCCAGCAGCCAAGTGAACACAGGGGCGGCTTCACCCCTCCACTTT. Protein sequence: CASSQVNTGAASPLHF.